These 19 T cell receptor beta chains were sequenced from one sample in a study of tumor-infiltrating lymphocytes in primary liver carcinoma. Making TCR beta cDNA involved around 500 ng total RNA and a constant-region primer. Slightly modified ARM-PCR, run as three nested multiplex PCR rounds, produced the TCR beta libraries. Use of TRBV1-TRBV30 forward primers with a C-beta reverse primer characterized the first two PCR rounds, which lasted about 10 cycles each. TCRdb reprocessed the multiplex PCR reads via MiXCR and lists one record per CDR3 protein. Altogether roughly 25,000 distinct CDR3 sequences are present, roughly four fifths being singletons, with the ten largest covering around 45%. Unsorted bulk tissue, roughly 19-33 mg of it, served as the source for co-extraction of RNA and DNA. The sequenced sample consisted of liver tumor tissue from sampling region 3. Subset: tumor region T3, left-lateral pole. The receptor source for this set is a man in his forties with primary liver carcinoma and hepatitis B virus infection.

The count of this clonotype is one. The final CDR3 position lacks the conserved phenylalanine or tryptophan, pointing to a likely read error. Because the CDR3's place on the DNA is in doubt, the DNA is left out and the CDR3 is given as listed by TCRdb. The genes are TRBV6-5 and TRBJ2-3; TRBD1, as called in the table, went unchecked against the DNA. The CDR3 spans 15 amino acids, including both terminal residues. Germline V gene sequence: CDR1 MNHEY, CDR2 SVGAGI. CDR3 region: CASSRQGRSTDTHYV.

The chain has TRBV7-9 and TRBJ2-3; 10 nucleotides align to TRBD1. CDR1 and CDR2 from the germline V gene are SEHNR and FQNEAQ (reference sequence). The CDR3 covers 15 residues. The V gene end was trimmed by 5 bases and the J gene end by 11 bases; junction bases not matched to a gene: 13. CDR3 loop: CASSLRQGATDLQYF. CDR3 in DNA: TGTGCCAGCAGCCTAAGACAGGGGGCCACAGATTTGCAGTATTTT.

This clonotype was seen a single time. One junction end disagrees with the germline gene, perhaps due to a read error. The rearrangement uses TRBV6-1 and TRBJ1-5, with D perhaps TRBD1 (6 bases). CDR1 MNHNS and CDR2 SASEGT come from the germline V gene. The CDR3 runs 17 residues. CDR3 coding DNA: TGTGCCAGCAGCGAAGAGGAGGGACACGGAGGCAATCAGCCCCAGCATTTT. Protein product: CASSEEEGHGGNQPQHF.

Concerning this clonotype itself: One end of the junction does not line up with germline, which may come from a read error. The CDR3 bases are TGTGCCATCAGGCAGGGATTTAGCAGTGAAGCTCTCTTT. Its translation is CAIRQGFSSEALF. The gene calls are TRBV10-3 and TRBJ1-1; maybe TRBD1 (5 bases). Germline CDR1 and CDR2: ENHRY and SYGVKD. The CDR3 has 13 amino acids.

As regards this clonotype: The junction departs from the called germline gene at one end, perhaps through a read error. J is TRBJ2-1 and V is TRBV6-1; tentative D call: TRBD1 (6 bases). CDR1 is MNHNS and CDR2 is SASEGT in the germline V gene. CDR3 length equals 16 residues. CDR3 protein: CASSEWWQGTYNKQLF. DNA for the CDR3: TGTGCCAGCAGTGAATGGTGGCAGGGGACCTACAATAAGCAGCTCTTC.

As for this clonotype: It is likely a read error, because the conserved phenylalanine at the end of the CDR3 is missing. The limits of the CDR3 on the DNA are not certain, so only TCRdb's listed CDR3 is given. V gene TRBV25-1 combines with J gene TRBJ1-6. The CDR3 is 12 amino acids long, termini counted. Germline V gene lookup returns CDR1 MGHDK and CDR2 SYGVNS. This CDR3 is CASSTVNSRHHS.

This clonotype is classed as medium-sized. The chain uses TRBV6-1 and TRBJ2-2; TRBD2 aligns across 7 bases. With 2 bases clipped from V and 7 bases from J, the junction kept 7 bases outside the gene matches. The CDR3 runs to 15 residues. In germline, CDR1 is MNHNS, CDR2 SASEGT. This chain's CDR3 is CASSERTSWVGELFF. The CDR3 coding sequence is TGTGCCAGCAGTGAAAGGACTAGTTGGGTCGGGGAGCTGTTTTTT.

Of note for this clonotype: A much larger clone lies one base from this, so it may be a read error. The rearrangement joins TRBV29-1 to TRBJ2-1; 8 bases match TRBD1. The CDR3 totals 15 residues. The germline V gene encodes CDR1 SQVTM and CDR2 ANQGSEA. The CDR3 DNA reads TGCAGCATTGAAGACCCGGGACAGGAGTTAAATGAGCAGTTCTTC. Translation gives CSIEDPGQELNEQFF.

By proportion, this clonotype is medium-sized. This CDR3 is CASSQDGTVSTDTQYF. The CDR3 nucleotides read TGCGCCAGCAGCCAAGACGGGACAGTTAGCACAGATACGCAGTATTTT. The chain has TRBV4-1 and TRBJ2-3, with 7 positions matching TRBD1. The germline gives CDR1 MGHRA, CDR2 YSYEKL. J gave up 0 bases and V 0 bases, and 3 bases lay outside the gene matches. CDR3 length: 16 amino acids.

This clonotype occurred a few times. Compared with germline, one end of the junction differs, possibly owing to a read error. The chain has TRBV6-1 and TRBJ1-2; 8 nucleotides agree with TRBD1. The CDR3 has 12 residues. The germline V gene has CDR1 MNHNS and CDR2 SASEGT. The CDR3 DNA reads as TGTGCCAGCAATCCGACAGGGGATGGCTACACTTTC. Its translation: CASNPTGDGYTF.

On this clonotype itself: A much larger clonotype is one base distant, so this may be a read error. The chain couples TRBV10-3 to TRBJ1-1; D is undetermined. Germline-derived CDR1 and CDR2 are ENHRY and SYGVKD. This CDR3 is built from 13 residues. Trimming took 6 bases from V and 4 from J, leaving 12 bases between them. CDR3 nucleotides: TGTGCCATCAGGAAGAGATTTAGCACTGAAGCTTTCTTT. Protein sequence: CAIRKRFSTEAFF.

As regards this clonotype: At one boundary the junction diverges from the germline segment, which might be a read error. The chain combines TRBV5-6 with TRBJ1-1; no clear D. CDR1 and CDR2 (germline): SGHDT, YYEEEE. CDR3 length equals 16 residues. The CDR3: CASIQNLPYGREGALF. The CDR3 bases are TGTGCCAGCATCCAGAATCTCCCATACGGACGGGAGGGAGCTCTCTTT.

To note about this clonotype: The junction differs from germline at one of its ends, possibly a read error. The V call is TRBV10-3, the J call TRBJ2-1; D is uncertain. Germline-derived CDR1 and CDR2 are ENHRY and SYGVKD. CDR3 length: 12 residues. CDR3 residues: CTISSLWNEQFF. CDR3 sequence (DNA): TGTACCATCAGCTCCCTTTGGAATGAGCAGTTCTTC.

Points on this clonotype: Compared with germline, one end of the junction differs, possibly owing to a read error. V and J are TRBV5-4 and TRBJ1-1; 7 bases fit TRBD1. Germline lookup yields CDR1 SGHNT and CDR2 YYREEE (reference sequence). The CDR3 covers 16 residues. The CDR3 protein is CASSLGPQGGSTEAFF. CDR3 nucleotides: TGTGCCAGCAGCTTGGGCCCCCAAGGGGGCAGCACTGAAGCTTTCTTC.

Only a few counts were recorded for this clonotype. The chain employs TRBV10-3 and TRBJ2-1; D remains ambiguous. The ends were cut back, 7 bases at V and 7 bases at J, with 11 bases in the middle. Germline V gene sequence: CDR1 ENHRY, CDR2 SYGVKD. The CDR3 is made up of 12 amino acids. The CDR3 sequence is CAINSPWNEQFF. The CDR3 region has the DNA TGTGCCATCAACTCCCCCTGGAATGAGCAGTTCTTC.

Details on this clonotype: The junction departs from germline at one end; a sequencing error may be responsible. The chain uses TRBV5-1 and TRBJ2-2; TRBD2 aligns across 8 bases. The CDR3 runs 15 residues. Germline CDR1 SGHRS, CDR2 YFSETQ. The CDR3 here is CTSSLTAGETGKLLF. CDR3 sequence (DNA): TGCACCAGCAGCTTGACAGCGGGAGAAACCGGGAAGCTGTTGTTT.

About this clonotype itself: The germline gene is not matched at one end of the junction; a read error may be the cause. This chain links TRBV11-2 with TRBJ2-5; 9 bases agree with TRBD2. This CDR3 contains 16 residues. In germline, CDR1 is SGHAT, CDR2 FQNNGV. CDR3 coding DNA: TGTGCAGGCAGCCAAACTCCTGGCGGGGGGGAAGAGACACAGTACTTC. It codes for CAGSQTPGGGEETQYF.

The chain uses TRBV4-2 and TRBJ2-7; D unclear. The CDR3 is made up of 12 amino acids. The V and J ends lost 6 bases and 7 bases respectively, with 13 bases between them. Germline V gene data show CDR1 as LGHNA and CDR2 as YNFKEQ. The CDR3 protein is CASRHGVNEQYF. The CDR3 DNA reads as TGTGCCAGCAGGCATGGTGTGAATGAGCAGTACTTC.

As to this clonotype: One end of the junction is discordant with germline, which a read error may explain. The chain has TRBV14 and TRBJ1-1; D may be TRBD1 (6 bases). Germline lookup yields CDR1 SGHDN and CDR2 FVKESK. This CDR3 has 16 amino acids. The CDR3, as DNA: TGTGCCAGCAACCAAGTTGGCAGGGGAGGGAACACCGAAGCTTTCTTT. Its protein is CASNQVGRGGNTEAFF.